These 10 T cell receptor beta chains originate from one sample sequenced in a study of Ad26.COV2.S vaccination and SARS-CoV-2 variants (dated by TCRdb to about 2021). In light of the paper, this sample's treatment or condition label describes: 19 received Ad26.COV2.S at low or high dose, single or two shots; 5 received placebo; per-sample allocation not given. For vaccine and placebo recipients, the sequenced repertoires came from samples collected on day 63 after the first injection. Library creation used the immunoSEQ multiplex PCR assay. As stored in TCRdb, this immuneACCESS dataset retains in-frame rearrangements with V and J assigned. A fraction of the clones does not appear; measured against another copy, unresolved V genes explain less than half of the discrepancy, and the remainder lacks a known reason. The sample yields over 400,000 clones; around 92% were counted once. 1.5% to 2% of the sample comes from the top ten.

This sample comprised peripheral blood, obtained in a trial of Ad26.COV2.S vaccine versus placebo. The receptors were sampled from a person between 18 and 65 years old who received the Ad26.COV2.S COVID-19 vaccine or a placebo.

V gene TRBV11-3 combines with J gene TRBJ2-2; no clear D gene. V lost 5 bases and J 0 bases, leaving 10 bases between the germline ends. Germline V gene lookup returns CDR1 SGHNT and CDR2 YENEEA. The CDR3 loop spans 15 amino acids. CDR3 in amino acids: CASSSGRSNTGELFF. Written as DNA, the CDR3 is TGTGCCAGCAGCAGTGGCCGATCGAACACCGGGGAGCTGTTTTTT.

For the CDR3, the DNA is TGTGCTAGTGGCAATCCTGGCGGGGGACGGTACCAAGAGACCCAGTACTTC. Its translation: CASGNPGGGRYQETQYF. The chain links TRBV12-5 to TRBJ2-5; 7 nucleotides line up with TRBD2. V was clipped by 6 bases and J by 0 bases; unmatched bases: 13. Germline CDR1 LGHNT, CDR2 FRNRAP. This CDR3 contains 17 residues.

The chain links TRBV5-4 to TRBJ2-5, with D unresolved. Germline CDR1 is SGHNT and CDR2 is YYREEE (reference sequence). This CDR3 is 14 amino acids long. V dropped 2 bases and J dropped 5 bases, with 13 bases sitting between them. The CDR3 sequence is CASSLWEGRETQYF. The CDR3 region has the DNA TGTGCCAGCAGCTTATGGGAAGGCCGGGAGACCCAGTACTTC.

This clone appeared a single time. The J gene is TRBJ1-2, the V gene TRBV29-1; D remains unclear. The CDR3 has 13 amino acids. V lost 4 bases to trimming and J lost 1 base, with 10 bases between them. CDR1 and CDR2 (germline): SQVTM, ANQGSEA. DNA of the CDR3: TGCAGCGTTGGAATGAAACTTAACTATGGCTACACCTTC. Amino acid sequence: CSVGMKLNYGYTF.

In this sample, this clone turned up a few times. The chain carries TRBV19 and TRBJ1-1, with D unclear. The CDR3 sequence is 16 residues long. Germline V CDR1 and CDR2: LNHDA, SQIVND (reference sequence). With 5 bases removed from V and 0 bases from J, the gap between germline ends came to 16 bases. The CDR3 loop is CASSDSGPGMNTEAFF. Written as DNA, the CDR3 is TGTGCCAGTAGTGATTCCGGGCCGGGAATGAACACTGAAGCTTTCTTT. Together with reference TRBV19 and TRBJ1-1, the CDR3 gives the full variable domain: DGGITQSPKYLFRKEGQNVTLSCEQNLNHDAMYWYRQDPGQGLRLIYYSQIVNDFQKGDIAEGYSVSREKKESFPLTVTSAQKNPTAFYLCASSDSGPGMNTEAFFGQGTRLTVV.

In regard to this clone: An end of the junction differs from the germline gene, which may be a read error. This rearrangement joins TRBV7-2 to TRBJ2-7, with 8 positions matching TRBD2. The CDR3 extends over 12 amino acids. Germline CDR1 SGHTA, CDR2 FQGNSA. CDR3 DNA: TGTGCCAGCAGCCCTGAGGGGACTAGTTCGTCGTTC. Protein sequence: CASSPEGTSSSF.

The table lists this clone with a count of one. This chain links TRBV7-9 with TRBJ1-5; 7 bases are a match to TRBD1. V trimming: 8 bases; J trimming: 10 bases; junction bases outside the gene matches: 11. This CDR3 region has 13 residues. Germline V gene data show CDR1 as SEHNR and CDR2 as FQNEAQ (reference sequence). Written as DNA, the CDR3 is TGTGCCAGCTCCCCGGGACAGACCTTTCCCCAGCATTTT. Protein product: CASSPGQTFPQHF.

This clone was seen a single time. The gene calls are TRBV5-1 and TRBJ1-1, with D unresolved. V was clipped by 0 bases and J by 3 bases, with 6 bases between them. The germline gives CDR1 SGHRS, CDR2 YFSETQ. The CDR3 is 13 residues long. This CDR3 reads CASSLEVYTEAFF. The DNA for the CDR3 is TGCGCCAGCAGCTTGGAGGTATACACTGAAGCTTTCTTT.

The chain links TRBV27 to TRBJ2-1; 12 bases match TRBD2. Looked up from germline, CDR1 is MNHEY and CDR2 is SMNVEV (reference sequence). The junction had 7 bases not matched to a gene; V was cut back by 8 bases and J by 8 bases. The CDR3 covers 14 residues. The CDR3 DNA follows: TGTGCCAGCCGCCTAGCGGGGGGGCCCTATGAGCAGTTCTTC. This codes for CASRLAGGPYEQFF.

The rearrangement links TRBV6-5 to TRBJ1-2, with 7 bases identical to TRBD1. This CDR3 spans 16 amino acids. Trimming cost V 4 bases and J 6 bases; bases outside gene matches: 14. Per the germline V gene, CDR1 is MNHEY and CDR2 is SVGAGI. CDR3 amino acids: CASSSPARQGGNGYTF. The CDR3 coding sequence is TGTGCCAGCAGTTCCCCGGCCCGACAGGGCGGTAATGGCTACACCTTC.